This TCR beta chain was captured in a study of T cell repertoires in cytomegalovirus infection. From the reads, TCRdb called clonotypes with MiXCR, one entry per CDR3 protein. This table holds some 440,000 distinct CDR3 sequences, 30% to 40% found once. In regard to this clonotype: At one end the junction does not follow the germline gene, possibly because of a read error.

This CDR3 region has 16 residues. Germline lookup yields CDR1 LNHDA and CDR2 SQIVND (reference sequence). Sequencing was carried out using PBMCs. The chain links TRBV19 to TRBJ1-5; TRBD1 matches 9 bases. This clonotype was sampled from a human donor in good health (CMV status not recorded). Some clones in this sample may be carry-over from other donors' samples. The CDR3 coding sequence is TGTGCCATTAGTAAACCGGGACAGGGCGGCAATCAGCCCCAGCATTTT. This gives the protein CAISKPGQGGNQPQHF.